A selection of T cell receptor beta chains follows, all from one sample in a study of blood T cell repertoires in COVID-19. Clones were read by immunoSEQ multiplex PCR, and TCRdb kept only the in-frame ones, dropping some. There are some 28,000 clones in the sample; roughly nine tenths occur only once, and about a tenth lies in the top ten. The specimen was peripheral blood. The receptor set was obtained from a human donor in a cohort sampled during active COVID-19. The CDR3 runs from the conserved cysteine through the conserved F or W. The D gene is left open where the match is weak. Rows give clone size only sometimes, using once, few, many, or a class for an expanded clone.

D: .; V: TRBV29-1; size: .; J: TRBJ2-5; DNA: TGCAGCGTTGAAATCGGGGGTCTGGGGACCCAGTACTTC; CDR3: CSVEIGGLGTQYF
D: .; V: TRBV7-8; size: once; J: TRBJ2-1; DNA: TGTGCCAGCAGCTTAGGTATGGGGGGGCCTAATGAGCAGTTCTTC; CDR3: CASSLGMGGPNEQFF
D: TRBD2; V: TRBV14; size: .; J: TRBJ2-7; DNA: TGTGCCAGCAGCCATCCCAGGGAGGGGCCAGGGCTCCACGAGCAGTACTTC; CDR3: CASSHPREGPGLHEQYF
D: TRBD2; V: TRBV5-8; size: .; J: TRBJ2-7; DNA: TGTGCCAGCAGCTCGCCGGGACTAGCGGTTCTGGGGAACGAGCAGTACTTC; CDR3: CASSSPGLAVLGNEQYF
D: .; V: TRBV5-1; size: .; J: TRBJ2-7; DNA: TGCGCCAGCAGCTTGGCCGGGCAGCGGCAACTCTCCTACGAGCAGTACTTC; CDR3: CASSLAGQRQLSYEQYF
D: .; V: TRBV9; size: few; J: TRBJ1-6; DNA: TGTGCCAGCAGCGTTCGTGCGGATTCACCCCTCCACTTT; CDR3: CASSVRADSPLHF
D: .; V: TRBV5-1; size: .; J: TRBJ1-1; DNA: TGCGCCAGCAGCCAAGGACAGCACATGAACACTGAAGCTTTCTTT; CDR3: CASSQGQHMNTEAFF
D: TRBD1; V: TRBV7-2; size: .; J: TRBJ2-1; DNA: TGTGCCAGCAGCTCCGACCGGGACAGGGGGGGCAATGAGCAGTTCTTC; CDR3: CASSSDRDRGGNEQFF
D: TRBD2; V: TRBV2; size: .; J: TRBJ2-2; DNA: TGTGCCAGCAGTCAAGGACTAGCCACCGGGGAGCTGTTTTTT; CDR3: CASSQGLATGELFF
D: TRBD2; V: TRBV6-2/TRBV6-3; size: .; J: TRBJ2-3; DNA: TGTGCCAGCAGTTACACTAGCGGGAGCACAGATACGCAGTATTTT; CDR3: CASSYTSGSTDTQYF
D: TRBD1; V: TRBV7-8; size: .; J: TRBJ2-1; DNA: TGTGCCAGCAGCTCCGGACAGGGACGGTTCTTC; CDR3: CASSSGQGRFF
D: TRBD1; V: TRBV7-2; size: .; J: TRBJ1-2; DNA: TGTGCCAGCAGCCCGGACAGGGACTATGGCTACACCTTC; CDR3: CASSPDRDYGYTF
D: .; V: TRBV10-2; size: .; J: TRBJ1-3; DNA: TGCGCCAGCAGTGGGTCCAGAAGGGAGTCTGGAAACACCATATATTTT; CDR3: CASSGSRRESGNTIYF
D: .; V: TRBV29-1; size: .; J: TRBJ2-7; DNA: TGCAGCGCCGGACAGACGAACATGGAGTACTTC; CDR3: CSAGQTNMEYF
D: .; V: TRBV5-1; size: .; J: TRBJ1-3; DNA: TGCGCCAGCAGCTTGACAGGCTCTGGAAACACCATATATTTT; CDR3: CASSLTGSGNTIYF
D: TRBD2; V: TRBV5-1; size: .; J: TRBJ2-1; DNA: TGCGCCAGCAGCCCGGCGGGGGTCGGCAATGAGCAGTTCTTC; CDR3: CASSPAGVGNEQFF
D: .; V: TRBV5-1; size: .; J: TRBJ2-2; DNA: TGCGCCAGCAGCCCAGGGGATGTCGGGGAGCTGTTTTTT; CDR3: CASSPGDVGELFF
D: .; V: TRBV11-2; size: .; J: TRBJ2-7; DNA: TGTGCCAGCAGCTTAGACGAGAGGGCCGTCTACGAGCAGTACTTC; CDR3: CASSLDERAVYEQYF
D: TRBD2; V: TRBV5-1; size: .; J: TRBJ2-1; DNA: TGCGCCAGCAGCTTGTTAGCGGGGGAGTACAATGAGCAGTTCTTC; CDR3: CASSLLAGEYNEQFF
D: .; V: TRBV5-4; size: .; J: TRBJ2-1; DNA: TGTGCCAGCAGCTTGGGAGGGAGCTACAATGAGCAGTTCTTC; CDR3: CASSLGGSYNEQFF
D: .; V: TRBV2; size: .; J: TRBJ1-4; DNA: TGTGCCAGCAGGGGTCCAACTACAAATGAAAAACTGTTTTTT; CDR3: CASRGPTTNEKLFF
D: .; V: TRBV19; size: .; J: TRBJ2-7; DNA: TGTGCCAGTAGTTCTCCCGGGACAACCTACGAGCAGTACTTC; CDR3: CASSSPGTTYEQYF
D: TRBD2; V: TRBV15; size: .; J: TRBJ2-7; DNA: TGTGCCACCAGCCGAGGGCCCACTAGCGGGAGTTACGAGCAGTACTTC; CDR3: CATSRGPTSGSYEQYF
D: TRBD1; V: TRBV19; size: .; J: TRBJ1-5; DNA: TGTGCCAGTAGTACCCGGGACAGGGTTTATCAGCCCCAGCATTTT; CDR3: CASSTRDRVYQPQHF
D: TRBD1; V: TRBV5-1; size: .; J: TRBJ1-5; DNA: TGCGCCAGCAGCCCGGACGGCACAGGGGGGTATCAGCCCCAGCATTTT; CDR3: CASSPDGTGGYQPQHF
D: TRBD2; V: TRBV25-1; size: .; J: TRBJ2-1; DNA: TGTGCCAGCAGTGAACCTGGTGTCAGCGGGGGGACCTACAATGAGCAGTTCTTC; CDR3: CASSEPGVSGGTYNEQFF
D: .; V: TRBV5-5; size: .; J: TRBJ2-7; DNA: TGTGCCAGCAGCTTATGGGAGAAAAACGAGCAGTACTTC; CDR3: CASSLWEKNEQYF
D: .; V: TRBV5-5; size: .; J: TRBJ1-2; DNA: TGTGCCAGCAGCTTGCAACCAATCGGGTATGGCTACACCTTC; CDR3: CASSLQPIGYGYTF
D: .; V: TRBV2; size: few; J: TRBJ2-1; DNA: TGTGCCAGCAGTAAGGGAGGCAATTGGGATGAGCAGTTCTTC; CDR3: CASSKGGNWDEQFF